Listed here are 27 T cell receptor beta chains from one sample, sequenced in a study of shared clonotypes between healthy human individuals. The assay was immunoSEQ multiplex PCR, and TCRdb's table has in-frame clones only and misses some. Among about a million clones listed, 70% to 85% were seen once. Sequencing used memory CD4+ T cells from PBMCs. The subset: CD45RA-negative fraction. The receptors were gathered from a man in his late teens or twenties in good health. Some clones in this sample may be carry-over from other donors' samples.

CDR3 coding DNA: TGTGCCAGCAGCTCGGCCACTAGCGGGAGCAAAAGGGACGAGCAGTACTTC. Translated: CASSSATSGSKRDEQYF. The chain combines TRBV7-2 with TRBJ2-7; 11 nucleotides align to TRBD2. Per the germline V gene, CDR1 is SGHTA and CDR2 is FQGNSA. The CDR3 contains 17 residues. The J segment lost 5 bases and the V segment lost 4 bases, leaving 13 bases of the junction unmatched. The whole variable domain, filled in from reference TRBV7-2 and TRBJ2-7, reads GAGVSQSPSNKVTEKGKDVELRCDPISGHTALYWYRQSLGQGLEFLIYFQGNSAPDKSGLPSDRFSAERTGGSVSTLTIQRTQQEDSAVYLCASSSATSGSKRDEQYFGPGTRLTVT.

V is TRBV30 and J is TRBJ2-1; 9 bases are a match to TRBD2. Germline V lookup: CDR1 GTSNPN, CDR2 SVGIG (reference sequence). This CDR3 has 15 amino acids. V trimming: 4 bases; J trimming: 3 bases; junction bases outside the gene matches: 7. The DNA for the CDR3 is TGTGCCTGGAATGATGCGGGAGGGTTCTACAATGAGCAGTTCTTC. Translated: CAWNDAGGFYNEQFF.

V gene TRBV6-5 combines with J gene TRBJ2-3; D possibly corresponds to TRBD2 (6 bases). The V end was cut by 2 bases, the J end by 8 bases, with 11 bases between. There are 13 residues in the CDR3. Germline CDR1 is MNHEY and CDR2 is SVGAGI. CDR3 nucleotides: TGTGCCAGCAGTTACGGCGGGAAGGCTACGCAGTATTTT. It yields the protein CASSYGGKATQYF.

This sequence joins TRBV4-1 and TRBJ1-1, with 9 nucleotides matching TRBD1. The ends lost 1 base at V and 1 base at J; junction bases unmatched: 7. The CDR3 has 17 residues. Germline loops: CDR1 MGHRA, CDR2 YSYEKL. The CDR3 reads CASSQAGQGKTNTEAFF. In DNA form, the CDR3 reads TGCGCCAGCAGCCAAGCGGGACAGGGTAAGACGAACACTGAAGCTTTCTTT.

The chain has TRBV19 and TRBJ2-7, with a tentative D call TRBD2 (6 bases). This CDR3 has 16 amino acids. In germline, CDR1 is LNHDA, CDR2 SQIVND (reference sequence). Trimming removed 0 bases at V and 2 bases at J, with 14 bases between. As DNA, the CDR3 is TGTGCCAGTAGTATAGATGAAGGAGGGAGCCCCTACGAGCAGTACTTC. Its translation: CASSIDEGGSPYEQYF.

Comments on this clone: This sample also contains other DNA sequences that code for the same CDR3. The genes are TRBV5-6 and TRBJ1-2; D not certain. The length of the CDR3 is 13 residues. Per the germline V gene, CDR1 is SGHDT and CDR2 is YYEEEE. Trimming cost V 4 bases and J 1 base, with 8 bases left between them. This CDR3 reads CASSRGRNYGYTF. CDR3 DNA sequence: TGTGCCAGCAGCCGAGGTCGTAACTATGGCTACACCTTC.

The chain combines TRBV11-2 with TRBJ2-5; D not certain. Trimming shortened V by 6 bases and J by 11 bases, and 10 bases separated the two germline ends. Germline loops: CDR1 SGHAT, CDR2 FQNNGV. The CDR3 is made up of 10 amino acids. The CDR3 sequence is CASSGGEQYF. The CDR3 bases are TGTGCCAGCAGTGGTGGTGAGCAGTACTTC.

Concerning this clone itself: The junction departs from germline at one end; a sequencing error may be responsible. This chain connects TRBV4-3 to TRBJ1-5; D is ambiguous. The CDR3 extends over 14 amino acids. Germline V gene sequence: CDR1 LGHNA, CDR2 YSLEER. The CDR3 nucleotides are TGCGTCAGCAGCCAAGATGCAGGCCTCGGGCCCCAGCATTTT. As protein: CVSSQDAGLGPQHF.

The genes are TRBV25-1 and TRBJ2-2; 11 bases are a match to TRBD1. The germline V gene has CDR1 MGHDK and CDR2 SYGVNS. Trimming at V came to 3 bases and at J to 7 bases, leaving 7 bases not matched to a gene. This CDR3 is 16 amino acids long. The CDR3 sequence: CASSDSGQGASGELFF. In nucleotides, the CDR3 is TGTGCCAGCAGTGACTCCGGACAGGGGGCTAGCGGGGAGCTGTTTTTT.

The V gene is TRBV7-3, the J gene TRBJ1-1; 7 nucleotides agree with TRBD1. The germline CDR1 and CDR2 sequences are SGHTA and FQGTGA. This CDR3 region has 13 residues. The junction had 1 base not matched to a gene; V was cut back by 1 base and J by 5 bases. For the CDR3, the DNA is TGTGCCAGCAGCTTAATACAGGGGACTGAAGCTTTCTTT. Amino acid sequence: CASSLIQGTEAFF.

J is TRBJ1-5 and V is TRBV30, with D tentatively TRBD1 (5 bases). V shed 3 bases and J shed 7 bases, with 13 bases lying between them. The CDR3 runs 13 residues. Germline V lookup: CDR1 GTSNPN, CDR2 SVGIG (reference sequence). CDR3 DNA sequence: TGTGCCTGGAGGCGGGGCGAGGGGCAGCCCCAGCATTTT. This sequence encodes CAWRRGEGQPQHF.

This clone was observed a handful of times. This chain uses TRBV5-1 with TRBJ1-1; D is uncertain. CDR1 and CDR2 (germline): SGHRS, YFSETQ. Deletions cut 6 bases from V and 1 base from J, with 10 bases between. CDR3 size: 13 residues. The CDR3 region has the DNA TGCGCCAGCAAAAAGGGCCCGAACACTGAAGCTTTCTTT. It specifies CASKKGPNTEAFF.

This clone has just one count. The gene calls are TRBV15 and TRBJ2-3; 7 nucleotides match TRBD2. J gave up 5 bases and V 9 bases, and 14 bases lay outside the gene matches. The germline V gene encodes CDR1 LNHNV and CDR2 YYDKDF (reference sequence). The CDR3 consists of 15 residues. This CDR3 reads CATALEGGPVDTQYF. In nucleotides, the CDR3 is TGTGCCACGGCCTTGGAGGGAGGGCCAGTAGATACGCAGTATTTT.

Here the CDR3 DNA reads TGTGCCAGCAGCCCGGGACAGGGAGTCTACAATGAGCAGTTCTTC. Translating it yields CASSPGQGVYNEQFF. This rearrangement joins TRBV9 to TRBJ2-1, with 9 bases fitting TRBD1. The CDR3 is 15 residues long. Germline assignment: CDR1 SGDLS and CDR2 YYNGEE. The ends lost 4 bases at V and 3 bases at J; junction bases unmatched: 5. Variable domain in full (rest from reference TRBV9 and TRBJ2-1): DSGVTQTPKHLITATGQRVTLRCSPRSGDLSVYWYQQSLDQGLQFLIQYYNGEERAKGNILERFSAQQFPDLHSELNLSSLELGDSALYFCASSPGQGVYNEQFFGPGTRLTVL.

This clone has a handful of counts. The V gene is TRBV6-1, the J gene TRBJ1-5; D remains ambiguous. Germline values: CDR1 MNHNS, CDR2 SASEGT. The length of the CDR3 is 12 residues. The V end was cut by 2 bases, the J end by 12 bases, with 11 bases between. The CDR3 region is CASSEWSPIQHF. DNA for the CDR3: TGTGCCAGCAGTGAATGGTCCCCCATCCAGCATTTT.

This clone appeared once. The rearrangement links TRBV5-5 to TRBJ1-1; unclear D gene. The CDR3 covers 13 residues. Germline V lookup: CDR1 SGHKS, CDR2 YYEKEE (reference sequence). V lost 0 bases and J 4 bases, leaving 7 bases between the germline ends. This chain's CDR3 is CASSLGASTEAFF. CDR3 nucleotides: TGTGCCAGCAGCTTGGGGGCATCCACTGAAGCTTTCTTT.

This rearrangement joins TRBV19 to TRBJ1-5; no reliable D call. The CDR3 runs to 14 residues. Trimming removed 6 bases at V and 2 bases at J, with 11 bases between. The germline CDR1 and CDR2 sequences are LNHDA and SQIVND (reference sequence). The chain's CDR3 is CASSPRGGNQPQHF. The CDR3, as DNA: TGTGCCAGTAGCCCCCGCGGGGGCAATCAGCCCCAGCATTTT.

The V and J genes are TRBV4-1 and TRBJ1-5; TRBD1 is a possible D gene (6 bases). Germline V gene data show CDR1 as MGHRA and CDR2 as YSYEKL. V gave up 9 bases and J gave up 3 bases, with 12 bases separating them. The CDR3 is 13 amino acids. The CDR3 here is CASADRLNQPQHF. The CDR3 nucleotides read TGCGCCAGTGCAGACAGGCTCAATCAGCCCCAGCATTTT.

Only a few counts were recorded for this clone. The CDR3 loop reads CASRSDPGTYLWGTEAFF. The CDR3 DNA follows: TGTGCCAGCAGATCCGACCCCGGGACGTACCTATGGGGCACTGAAGCTTTCTTT. The J gene is TRBJ1-1, the V gene TRBV28; possible D gene TRBD1, 5 bases. The CDR3 contains 18 residues. Germline assignment: CDR1 MDHEN and CDR2 SYDVKM. Trimming removed 6 bases at V and 4 bases at J, with 27 bases between.

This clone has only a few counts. CDR3 sequence reads: CASSSQPGLAGAYEQYF. The CDR3 nucleotides are TGTGCCAGCAGTTCCCAACCGGGACTAGCGGGAGCCTACGAGCAGTACTTC. The rearrangement joins TRBV28 to TRBJ2-7; 14 positions match TRBD2. Germline loops: CDR1 MDHEN, CDR2 SYDVKM. The CDR3 totals 17 residues. Trimming removed 4 bases from V and 2 bases from J; junction bases left unmatched: 7.

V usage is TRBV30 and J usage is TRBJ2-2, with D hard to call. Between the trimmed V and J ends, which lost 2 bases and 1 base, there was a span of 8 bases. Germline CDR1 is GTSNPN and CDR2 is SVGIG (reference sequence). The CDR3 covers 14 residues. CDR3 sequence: CAWSLTRNTGELFF. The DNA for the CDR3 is TGTGCCTGGAGTTTGACTCGGAACACCGGGGAGCTGTTTTTT.

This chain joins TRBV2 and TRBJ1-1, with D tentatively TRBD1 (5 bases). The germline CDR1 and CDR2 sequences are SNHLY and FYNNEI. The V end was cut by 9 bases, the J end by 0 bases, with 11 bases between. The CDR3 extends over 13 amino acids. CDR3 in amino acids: CASLTEMNTEAFF. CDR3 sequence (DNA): TGTGCCAGTCTGACAGAGATGAACACTGAAGCTTTCTTT.

The CDR3, as DNA: TGTGCCAGCAGCCCCCCGGGTCCGGGTCAGCCCCAGCATTTT. Translated, it gives CASSPPGPGQPQHF. The V and J genes are TRBV28 and TRBJ1-5, with D hard to call. The CDR3 runs to 14 residues. Trimming removed 6 bases from V and 6 bases from J, with 15 bases in between. Per germline, CDR1 MDHEN and CDR2 SYDVKM.

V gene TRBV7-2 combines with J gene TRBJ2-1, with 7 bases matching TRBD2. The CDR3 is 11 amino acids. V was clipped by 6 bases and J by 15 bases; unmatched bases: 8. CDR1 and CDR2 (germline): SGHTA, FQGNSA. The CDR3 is CASSYRLATFF. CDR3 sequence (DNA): TGTGCCAGCAGTTACCGACTAGCTACGTTCTTC.

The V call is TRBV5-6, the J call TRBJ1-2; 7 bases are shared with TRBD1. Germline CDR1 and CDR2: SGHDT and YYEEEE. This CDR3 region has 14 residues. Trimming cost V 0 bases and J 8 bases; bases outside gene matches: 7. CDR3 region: CASSLARQGLGYTF. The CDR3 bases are TGTGCCAGCAGCTTGGCCCGACAGGGTTTAGGCTACACCTTC.

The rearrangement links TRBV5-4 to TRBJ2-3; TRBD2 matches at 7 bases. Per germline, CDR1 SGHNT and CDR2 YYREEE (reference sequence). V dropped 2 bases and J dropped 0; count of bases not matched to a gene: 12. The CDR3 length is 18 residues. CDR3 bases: TGTGCCAGCAGCTTCTTAGTTAGCGGGCCCCCTAGCACAGATACGCAGTATTTT. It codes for CASSFLVSGPPSTDTQYF.

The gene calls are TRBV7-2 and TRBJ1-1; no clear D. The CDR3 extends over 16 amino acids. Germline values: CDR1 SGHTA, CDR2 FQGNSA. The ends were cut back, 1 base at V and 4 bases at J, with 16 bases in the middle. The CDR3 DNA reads TGTGCCAGCAGCTTAGTAGCTACGACCTTCGGCACTGAAGCTTTCTTT. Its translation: CASSLVATTFGTEAFF.